The clone carrying this T cell receptor (beta chain) appeared many times. Its target is unknown. The data stem from a study of breast tumors, draining lymph nodes, adjacent tissues. Study results and limitations: Most tumor T cells seemingly derive from lymph node, then expand in tumor. Tumors had less TCR diversity than lymph nodes, more than nontumor tissue. Tumor and nontumor repertoires were significantly more similar in luminal-like than in basal-like breast cancer.

The lymph nodes were axillary draining lymph nodes from breast cancer patients. Germline V gene sequence: CDR1 SEHNR, CDR2 FQNEAQ (reference sequence). The CDR3 is 13 residues long. V lost 3 bases to trimming and J lost 2 bases; unmatched junction nucleotides: 1. TCRdb re-derived calls from the multiplex PCR reads in MiXCR, one entry per CDR3 protein. The sample has 160,000 or so distinct CDR3 sequences, about 30% seen once; the top ten hold 3% to 4.5%. This chain links TRBV7-9 with TRBJ2-7; 7 nucleotides match TRBD1. The sequence was collected from a female donor with breast cancer. Some clones in this sample may be carry-over from other donors' samples. The sample taken for sequencing was axillary lymph node tissue. The CDR3 sequence: CASSLTGPYEQYF. The CDR3 nucleotides read TGTGCCAGCAGCTTGACAGGGCCCTACGAGCAGTACTTC.